These 30 T cell receptor beta chains originate from one sample sequenced in a study of T cell clonotyping in hematopoietic cell transplantation. Using immunoSEQ multiplex PCR, the repertoire was profiled, and TCRdb retains in-frame clones only, with some absent. The data hold 25,000 to 35,000 clones, with approximately 96% observed a single time. Material for sequencing was peripheral blood mononuclear cells. These receptors came from a man aged 50 or older in good health. Some clones in this sample may be carry-over from other donors' samples.

This chain links TRBV30 with TRBJ1-2; tentative D call: TRBD1 (6 bases). Trimming removed 0 bases from V and 7 bases from J, with 9 bases in between. CDR3 length equals 12 residues. Germline V gene sequence: CDR1 GTSNPN, CDR2 SVGIG (reference sequence). The CDR3 DNA is TGTGCCTGGAGTGTACCAGGGGTTGGCTACACCTTC. This translates into CAWSVPGVGYTF. The full variable domain, with the rest looked up from reference TRBV30 and TRBJ1-2, is SQTIHQWPATLVQPVGSPLSLECTVEGTSNPNLYWYRQAAGRGLQLLFYSVGIGQISSEVPQNLSASRPQDRQFILSSKKLLLSDSGFYLCAWSVPGVGYTFGSGTRLTVV.

The chain links TRBV5-1 to TRBJ1-5, with D possibly being TRBD1 (6 bases). Germline V lookup: CDR1 SGHRS, CDR2 YFSETQ. Trimming cost V 4 bases and J 4 bases, with 9 bases left between them. CDR3 length: 13 residues. CDR3 sequence reads: CASSPGDNQPQHF. The CDR3 nucleotides read TGCGCCAGCAGCCCAGGGGATAATCAGCCCCAGCATTTT.

The chain is built from TRBV11-3 and TRBJ1-1; D is ambiguous. Deletions cut 1 base from V and 3 bases from J, with 3 bases between. The CDR3 has 12 amino acids. Germline V gene data show CDR1 as SGHNT and CDR2 as YENEEA. CDR3 in DNA: TGTGCCAGCAGCTTAGGTGACACTGAAGCTTTCTTT. Residues: CASSLGDTEAFF.

The chain couples TRBV19 to TRBJ1-2; 9 nucleotides align to TRBD1. The CDR3 is 18 residues long. V gave up 5 bases and J gave up 0 bases; unmatched junction bases: 13. Germline lookup yields CDR1 LNHDA and CDR2 SQIVND (reference sequence). The DNA for the CDR3 is TGTGCCAGTAGTCCGAACTGGGACAGGGATCGGCCTAACTATGGCTACACCTTC. The encoded protein is CASSPNWDRDRPNYGYTF. The full variable domain, its missing parts supplied by reference TRBV19 and TRBJ1-2, is DGGITQSPKYLFRKEGQNVTLSCEQNLNHDAMYWYRQDPGQGLRLIYYSQIVNDFQKGDIAEGYSVSREKKESFPLTVTSAQKNPTAFYLCASSPNWDRDRPNYGYTFGSGTRLTVV.

The V and J genes are TRBV28 and TRBJ1-2, with D perhaps TRBD1 (5 bases). CDR1 MDHEN and CDR2 SYDVKM come from the germline V gene. V lost 2 bases, J lost 7 bases, and 17 bases lay in between. This CDR3 contains 15 residues. The CDR3 nucleotides read TGTGCCAGCAGTTTACTAAGTAGACAGTCGCTTGGCTACACCTTC. Translating gives CASSLLSRQSLGYTF.

This chain links TRBV27 with TRBJ1-6; 8 bases align to TRBD1. The CDR3 sequence is 16 residues long. Trimming at V came to 4 bases and at J to 1 base, leaving 3 bases not matched to a gene. Germline-derived CDR1 and CDR2 are MNHEY and SMNVEV (reference sequence). Here the CDR3 reads CASSSDRESYNSPLHF. DNA for the CDR3: TGTGCCAGCAGTTCGGACAGGGAGTCCTATAATTCACCCCTCCACTTT.

As DNA, the CDR3 is TGCAGTGCTACCGAAAACTATGGCTACACCTTC. This sequence encodes CSATENYGYTF. This chain connects TRBV20-1 to TRBJ1-2; D remains ambiguous. Germline CDR1 is DFQATT and CDR2 is SNEGSKA (reference sequence). The ends were cut back, 4 bases at V and 2 bases at J, with 5 bases in the middle. The CDR3 spans 11 residues.

In nucleotides, the CDR3 is TGTGCCAGCAGCAAAGCTAGTCCGGCCTCGAACACTGAAGCTTTCTTT. Protein product: CASSKASPASNTEAFF. The V call is TRBV21-1, the J call TRBJ1-1. TRBV21-1 is designated a pseudogene. The CDR3 covers 16 residues.

The CDR3 here is CASRAGASSYNEQFF. For the CDR3, the DNA is TGTGCCAGCAGGGCCGGGGCCAGCTCCTACAATGAGCAGTTCTTC. The J gene is TRBJ2-1, the V gene TRBV9; the D call may be TRBD1 or TRBD2 (5 bases each). There are 15 residues in the CDR3. Per germline, CDR1 SGDLS and CDR2 YYNGEE. With 5 bases removed from V and 0 bases from J, the gap between germline ends came to 12 bases.

The chain has TRBV5-1 and TRBJ1-1, with D unclear. This CDR3 contains 16 residues. Trimming pared 4 bases from V and 4 bases from J, leaving 20 bases between. CDR1 and CDR2 (germline): SGHRS, YFSETQ. In DNA form, the CDR3 reads TGCGCCAGCAGCCCCCGGGCTATGGGTTTGGGCACTGAAGCTTTCTTT. Amino acids: CASSPRAMGLGTEAFF.

The chain uses TRBV18 and TRBJ1-1; 7 bases fit TRBD1. Germline V CDR1 and CDR2: KGHSH, LQKENI. With V trimmed by 3 bases and J by 3 bases, 7 bases remained unmatched. CDR3 length: 15 residues. The CDR3 bases are TGTGCCAGCTCACCCCGGACAGGCGGGGACACTGAAGCTTTCTTT. Protein sequence: CASSPRTGGDTEAFF. Based on the CDR3 plus reference TRBV18 and TRBJ1-1, the full variable domain is NAGVMQNPRHLVRRRGQEARLRCSPMKGHSHVYWYRQLPEEGLKFMVYLQKENIIDESGMPKERFSAEFPKEGPSILRIQQVVRGDSAAYFCASSPRTGGDTEAFFGQGTRLTVV.

The rearrangement joins TRBV11-2 to TRBJ1-2, with no clear D. Germline-derived CDR1 and CDR2 are SGHAT and FQNNGV. Trimming removed 0 bases from V and 2 bases from J, with 13 bases in between. The CDR3 spans 16 residues. The CDR3 coding sequence is TGTGCCAGCAGCTTAGATCGCGTGAAACTAAACTATGGCTACACCTTC. This gives the protein CASSLDRVKLNYGYTF.

The chain uses TRBV7-2 and TRBJ2-7; D remains unclear. The CDR3 loop spans 14 amino acids. With 0 bases removed from V and 2 bases from J, the gap between germline ends came to 8 bases. Germline assignment: CDR1 SGHTA and CDR2 FQGNSA. The CDR3 reads CASSLARRTYEQYF. Here the CDR3 DNA reads TGTGCCAGCAGCTTAGCCAGACGAACCTACGAGCAGTACTTC.

This clone showed up just once. The genes are TRBV4-1 and TRBJ2-7, with a weak D call TRBD2 (6 bases). Deletions cut 4 bases from V and 2 bases from J, with 21 bases between. The CDR3 consists of 17 residues. Germline CDR1 MGHRA, CDR2 YSYEKL. The CDR3 loop is CASSLKSGPPTAYEQYF. The DNA for the CDR3 is TGCGCCAGCAGCCTGAAGAGCGGGCCTCCGACAGCCTACGAGCAGTACTTC.

The chain has TRBV7-2 and TRBJ1-2; D is unclear. The CDR3 is 12 amino acids. The V end was cut by 5 bases, the J end by 4 bases, with 8 bases between. The germline V gene has CDR1 SGHTA and CDR2 FQGNSA. In DNA, the CDR3 is TGTGCCAGCAGCGGGTCCTCCTATGGCTACACCTTC. It yields the protein CASSGSSYGYTF.

The J gene is TRBJ1-4, the V gene TRBV19, with 7 positions matching TRBD1. Germline V CDR1 and CDR2: LNHDA, SQIVND (reference sequence). The V gene end was trimmed by 3 bases and the J gene end by 7 bases; junction bases not matched to a gene: 8. CDR3 length equals 15 residues. The CDR3 region is CASSINRQGGEKLFF. DNA for the CDR3: TGTGCCAGTAGTATCAATCGACAGGGTGGTGAAAAACTGTTTTTT.

This chain uses TRBV7-9 with TRBJ2-6; the D is unclear. Germline-derived CDR1 and CDR2 are SEHNR and FQNEAQ (reference sequence). V gave up 2 bases and J gave up 0 bases, with 8 bases separating them. There are 16 residues in the CDR3. For the CDR3, the DNA is TGTGCCAGCAGCTTATTCGATTTCTCTGGGGCCAACGTCCTGACTTTC. This gives the protein CASSLFDFSGANVLTF.

The genes are TRBV6-1 and TRBJ1-6; 7 bases are shared with TRBD1. In germline, CDR1 is MNHNS, CDR2 SASEGT. V gave up 7 bases and J gave up 13 bases; unmatched junction bases: 10. This CDR3 is built from 13 residues. The CDR3 region is CASIRTGESPLHF. CDR3 bases: TGTGCCAGCATCCGTACAGGGGAATCCCCCCTCCACTTT.

This rearrangement joins TRBV30 to TRBJ2-3, with 11 bases identical to TRBD2. The CDR3 is 15 amino acids. The ends lost 0 bases at V and 5 bases at J; junction bases unmatched: 4. Germline V gene data show CDR1 as GTSNPN and CDR2 as SVGIG (reference sequence). The CDR3 here is CAWSVRLAGGDTQYF. The CDR3 DNA follows: TGTGCCTGGAGTGTACGGCTAGCGGGGGGAGATACGCAGTATTTT.

The chain recombines TRBV7-2 with TRBJ1-5; possible D gene TRBD1, 5 bases. Between the trimmed V and J ends, which lost 0 bases and 6 bases, there was a span of 12 bases. Germline V gene sequence: CDR1 SGHTA, CDR2 FQGNSA. The CDR3 is 15 residues long. For the CDR3, the DNA is TGTGCCAGCAGCTTAGCGAGAGGGGAGGCTCAGCCCCAGCATTTT. It encodes CASSLARGEAQPQHF.

The V call is TRBV7-9, the J call TRBJ1-5; 7 bases agree with TRBD1. The CDR3 has 14 amino acids. Germline V gene lookup returns CDR1 SEHNR and CDR2 FQNEAQ (reference sequence). V gave up 4 bases and J gave up 6 bases; unmatched junction bases: 6. The CDR3 coding sequence is TGTGCCAGCAGCTCTAACAGGGGCACTCAGCCCCAGCATTTT. It specifies CASSSNRGTQPQHF.

The gene calls are TRBV6-5 and TRBJ2-2; TRBD2 is a possible D gene (5 bases). The CDR3 contains 16 residues. The V gene lost 4 bases and the J gene lost 7 bases, with 19 bases spanning the gap. Per germline, CDR1 MNHEY and CDR2 SVGAGI. CDR3 in DNA: TGTGCCAGCAGTTTCGGGAAGTCCCGAACAGACGGGGAGCTGTTTTTT. As protein: CASSFGKSRTDGELFF.

The chain carries TRBV14 and TRBJ2-1, with 7 bases fitting TRBD2. There are 13 residues in the CDR3. The germline CDR1 and CDR2 sequences are SGHDN and FVKESK. Trimming cost V 0 bases and J 10 bases; bases outside gene matches: 3. In nucleotides, the CDR3 is TGTGCCAGCAGCCAAGATATTAGCGGGGAGCAGTTCTTC. Translation: CASSQDISGEQFF.

This rearrangement joins TRBV29-1 to TRBJ1-1, with D possibly being TRBD1 (5 bases). Trimming removed 7 bases from V and 3 bases from J, with 15 bases in between. CDR3 length: 13 amino acids. Germline V gene lookup returns CDR1 SQVTM and CDR2 ANQGSEA. The CDR3 spells CSGSRQTDTEAFF. The CDR3, as DNA: TGCAGCGGGTCAAGACAGACGGACACTGAAGCTTTCTTT.

This chain joins TRBV5-8 and TRBJ2-7, with D possibly being TRBD1 or TRBD2 (5 bases each). This CDR3 is built from 15 residues. CDR1 is SGHTS and CDR2 is YDEGEE in the germline V gene. V was shortened by 4 bases and J by 5 bases, with 19 bases between the two germline ends. The DNA of the CDR3 is TGTGCCAGCAGCCGCCGGGGCTCAGGGCCCAACGAGCAGTACTTC. This translates into CASSRRGSGPNEQYF.

The chain's CDR3 is CSVLEQGNTGELFF. For the CDR3, the DNA is TGCAGCGTTCTAGAACAGGGTAACACCGGGGAGCTGTTTTTT. The chain recombines TRBV29-1 with TRBJ2-2, with a possible D match to TRBD1 (6 bases). The CDR3 sequence is 14 residues long. Looked up from germline, CDR1 is SQVTM and CDR2 is ANQGSEA. Trimming pared 5 bases from V and 2 bases from J, leaving 12 bases between.

J is TRBJ1-3 and V is TRBV6-5; 8 bases are shared with TRBD1. The CDR3 length is 15 residues. V lost 6 bases to trimming and J lost 0 bases; unmatched junction nucleotides: 4. Germline lookup yields CDR1 MNHEY and CDR2 SVGAGI. CDR3 coding DNA: TGTGCCAGCAGCCAGGACAGGGCCTCTGGAAACACCATATATTTT. Its translation: CASSQDRASGNTIYF.

The chain uses TRBV28 and TRBJ2-2, with D tentatively TRBD2 (5 bases). Trimming removed 6 bases at V and 8 bases at J, with 7 bases between. CDR3 size: 11 residues. Germline loops: CDR1 MDHEN, CDR2 SYDVKM. The CDR3 reads CASSGGGELFF. CDR3 sequence (DNA): TGTGCCAGCAGCGGCGGGGGGGAGCTGTTTTTT.

The gene calls are TRBV5-4 and TRBJ1-6; TRBD1 aligns across 9 bases. This CDR3 has 16 residues. Germline CDR1 and CDR2: SGHNT and YYREEE (reference sequence). V shed 5 bases, J shed 7 bases, and the junction held 10 bases outside the gene matches. DNA for the CDR3: TGTGCCAGCAGAGTGGGGGGACAGGGTATGAATTCACCCCTCCACTTT. Translation: CASRVGGQGMNSPLHF.

The genes are TRBV6-5 and TRBJ1-1; no reliable D call. Trimming took off 2 bases at V and 1 base at J, with 5 bases between the two ends. Germline V gene data show CDR1 as MNHEY and CDR2 as SVGAGI. The CDR3 spans 13 residues. In DNA form, the CDR3 reads TGTGCCAGCAGTTACCTATCGAACACTGAAGCTTTCTTT. It specifies CASSYLSNTEAFF.